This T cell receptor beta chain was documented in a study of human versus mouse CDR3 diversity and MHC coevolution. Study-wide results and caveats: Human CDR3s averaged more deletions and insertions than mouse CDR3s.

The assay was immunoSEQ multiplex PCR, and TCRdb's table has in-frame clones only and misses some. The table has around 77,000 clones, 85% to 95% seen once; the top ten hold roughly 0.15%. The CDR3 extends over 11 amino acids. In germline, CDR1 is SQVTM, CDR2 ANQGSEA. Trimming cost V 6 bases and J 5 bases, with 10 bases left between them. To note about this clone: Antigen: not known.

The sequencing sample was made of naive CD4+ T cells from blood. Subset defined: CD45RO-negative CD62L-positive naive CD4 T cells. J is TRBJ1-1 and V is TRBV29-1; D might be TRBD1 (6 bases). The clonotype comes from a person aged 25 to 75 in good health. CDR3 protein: CSVRQVTEAFF. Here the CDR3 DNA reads TGCAGCGTGCGACAGGTAACTGAAGCTTTCTTT.